This T cell receptor (beta chain) was captured by sequencing in a study of T-cell reconstitution after alpha-beta-depleted transplantation in children. Study-level findings and limits: Certain patients had high TCRbeta diversity at day 60, and it came from recipient T cells and thymic progenitors that survived. Several hundred rapidly expanded clones from non-depleted graft cells reportedly supplied alpha-beta T cells about two months post-transplant. At the one-year point after transplant, T-cell counts and TCRbeta diversity were found to come mostly from T cells that had been newly produced.

This clonotype appeared many times. The antigen remains undetermined. Preparing the TCRbeta library involved the use of unique molecular identifiers. MiXCR was run by TCRdb on the PCR reads, yielding one entry per CDR3 protein. The sample consists of hundreds of thousands of distinct CDR3 sequences, less than 15% of them appearing once. The CDR3 totals 12 residues. The V and J ends lost 4 bases and 5 bases respectively, with 8 bases between them. Material: PBMCs, obtained before TCRalphabeta/CD19-depleted stem cell transplant. The chain uses TRBV12-3 or TRBV12-4 and TRBJ2-5; tentatively, D is TRBD2 (6 bases). The source is a girl aged 2-9 years with congenital amegakaryocytic thrombocytopenia, due to receive a stem cell transplant. CDR3 DNA: TGTGCCAGCAGTTATGGGAGGGAGACCCAGTACTTC. Translated, it gives CASSYGRETQYF.